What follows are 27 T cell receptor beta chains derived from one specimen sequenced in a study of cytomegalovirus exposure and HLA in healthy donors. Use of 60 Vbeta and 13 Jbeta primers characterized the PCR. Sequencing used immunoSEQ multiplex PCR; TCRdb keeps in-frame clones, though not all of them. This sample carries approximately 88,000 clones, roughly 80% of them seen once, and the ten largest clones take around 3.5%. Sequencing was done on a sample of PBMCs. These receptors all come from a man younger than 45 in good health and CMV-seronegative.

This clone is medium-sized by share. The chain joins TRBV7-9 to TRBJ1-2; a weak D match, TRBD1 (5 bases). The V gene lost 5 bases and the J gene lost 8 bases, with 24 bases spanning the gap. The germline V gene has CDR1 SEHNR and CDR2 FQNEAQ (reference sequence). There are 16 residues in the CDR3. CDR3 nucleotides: TGTGCCAGCAGCACAACCATCGGGACTTCTTTTCGGGGCTACACCTTC. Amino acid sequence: CASSTTIGTSFRGYTF.

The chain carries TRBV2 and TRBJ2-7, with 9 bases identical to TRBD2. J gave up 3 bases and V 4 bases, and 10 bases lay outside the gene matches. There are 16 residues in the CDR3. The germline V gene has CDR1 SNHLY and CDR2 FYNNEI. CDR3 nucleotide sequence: TGTGCCAGCAGTGGATCGAGAGCGGGAGGATTCTACGAGCAGTACTTC. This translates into CASSGSRAGGFYEQYF.

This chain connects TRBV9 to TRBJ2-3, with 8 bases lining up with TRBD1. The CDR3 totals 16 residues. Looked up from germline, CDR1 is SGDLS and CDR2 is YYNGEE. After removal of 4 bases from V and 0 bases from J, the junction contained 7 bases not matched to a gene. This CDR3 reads CASSRGRDRSTDTQYF. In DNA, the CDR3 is TGTGCCAGCAGCCGTGGTCGGGACAGGAGCACAGATACGCAGTATTTT.

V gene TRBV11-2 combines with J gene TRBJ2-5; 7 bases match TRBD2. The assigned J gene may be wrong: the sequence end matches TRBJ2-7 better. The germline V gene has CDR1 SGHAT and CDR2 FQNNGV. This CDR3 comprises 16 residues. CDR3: CASSPLGGRTYYEQYF. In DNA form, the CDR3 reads TGTGCCAGCAGCCCACTCGGCGGGAGAACCTACTACGAGCAGTACTTC.

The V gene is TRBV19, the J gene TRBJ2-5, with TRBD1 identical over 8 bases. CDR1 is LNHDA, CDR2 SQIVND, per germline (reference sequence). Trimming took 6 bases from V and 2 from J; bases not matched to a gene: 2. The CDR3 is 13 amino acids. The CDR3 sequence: CASRNRGQETQYF. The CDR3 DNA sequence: TGTGCCAGTAGGAACAGGGGGCAAGAGACCCAGTACTTC. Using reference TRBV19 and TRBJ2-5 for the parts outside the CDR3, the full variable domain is DGGITQSPKYLFRKEGQNVTLSCEQNLNHDAMYWYRQDPGQGLRLIYYSQIVNDFQKGDIAEGYSVSREKKESFPLTVTSAQKNPTAFYLCASRNRGQETQYFGPGTRLLVL.

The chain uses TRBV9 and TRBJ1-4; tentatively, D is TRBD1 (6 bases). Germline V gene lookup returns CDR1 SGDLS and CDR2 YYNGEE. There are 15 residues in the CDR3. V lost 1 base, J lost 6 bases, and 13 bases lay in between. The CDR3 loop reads CASSVTGGQYEKLFF. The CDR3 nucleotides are TGTGCCAGCAGCGTAACGGGGGGGCAATATGAAAAACTGTTTTTT. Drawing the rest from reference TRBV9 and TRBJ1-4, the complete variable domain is DSGVTQTPKHLITATGQRVTLRCSPRSGDLSVYWYQQSLDQGLQFLIQYYNGEERAKGNILERFSAQQFPDLHSELNLSSLELGDSALYFCASSVTGGQYEKLFFGSGTQLSVL.

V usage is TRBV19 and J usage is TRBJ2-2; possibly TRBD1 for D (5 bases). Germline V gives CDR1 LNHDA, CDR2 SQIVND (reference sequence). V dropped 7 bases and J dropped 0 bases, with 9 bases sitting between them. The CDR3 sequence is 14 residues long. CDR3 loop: CASIKQANTGELFF. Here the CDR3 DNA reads TGTGCCAGTATCAAACAGGCGAACACCGGGGAGCTGTTTTTT.

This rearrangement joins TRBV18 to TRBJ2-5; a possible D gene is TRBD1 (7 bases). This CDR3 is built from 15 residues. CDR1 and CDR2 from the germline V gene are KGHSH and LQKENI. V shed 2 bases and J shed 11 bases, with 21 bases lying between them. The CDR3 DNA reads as TGTGCCAGCTCACCAGGGGGGACAGTCCCCCGGGAGCAGTACTTC. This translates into CASSPGGTVPREQYF.

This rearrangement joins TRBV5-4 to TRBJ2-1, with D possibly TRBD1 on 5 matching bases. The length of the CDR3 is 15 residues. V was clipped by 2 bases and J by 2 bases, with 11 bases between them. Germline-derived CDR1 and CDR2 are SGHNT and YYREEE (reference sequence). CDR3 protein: CASSFGHQTYNEQFF. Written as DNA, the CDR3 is TGTGCCAGCAGCTTCGGACACCAAACCTACAATGAGCAGTTCTTC.

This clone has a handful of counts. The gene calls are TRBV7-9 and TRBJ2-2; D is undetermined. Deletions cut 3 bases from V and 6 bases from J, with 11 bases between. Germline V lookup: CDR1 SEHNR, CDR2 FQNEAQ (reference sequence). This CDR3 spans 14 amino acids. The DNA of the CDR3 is TGTGCCAGCAGCTTTGGAGTCGCCTCCGGGGAGCTGTTTTTT. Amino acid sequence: CASSFGVASGELFF.

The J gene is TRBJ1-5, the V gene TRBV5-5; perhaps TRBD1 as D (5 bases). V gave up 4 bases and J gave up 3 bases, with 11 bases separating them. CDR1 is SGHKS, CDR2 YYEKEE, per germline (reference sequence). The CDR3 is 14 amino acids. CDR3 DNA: TGTGCCAGCAGCCAGGGACTTATCAATCAGCCCCAGCATTTT. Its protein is CASSQGLINQPQHF.

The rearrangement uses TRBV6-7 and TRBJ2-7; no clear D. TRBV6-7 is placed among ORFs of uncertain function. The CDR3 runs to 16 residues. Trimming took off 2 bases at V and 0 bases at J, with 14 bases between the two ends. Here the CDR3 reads CASSYGLDSSSYEQYF. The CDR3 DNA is TGTGCCAGCAGTTACGGTCTCGATTCGAGCTCCTACGAGCAGTACTTC.

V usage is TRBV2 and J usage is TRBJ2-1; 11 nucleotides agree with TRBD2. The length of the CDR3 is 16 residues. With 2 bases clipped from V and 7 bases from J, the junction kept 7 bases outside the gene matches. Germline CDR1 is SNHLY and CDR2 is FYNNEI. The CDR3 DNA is TGTGCCAGCAGTGAAAGAGTAGCGGGGGGGAGGAATGAGCAGTTCTTC. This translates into CASSERVAGGRNEQFF.

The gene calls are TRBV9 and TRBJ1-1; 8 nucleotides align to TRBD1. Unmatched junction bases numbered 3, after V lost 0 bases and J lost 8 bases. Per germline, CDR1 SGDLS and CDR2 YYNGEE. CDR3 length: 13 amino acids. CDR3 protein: CASSVGTGFEAFF. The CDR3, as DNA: TGTGCCAGCAGCGTAGGGACAGGGTTCGAAGCTTTCTTT.

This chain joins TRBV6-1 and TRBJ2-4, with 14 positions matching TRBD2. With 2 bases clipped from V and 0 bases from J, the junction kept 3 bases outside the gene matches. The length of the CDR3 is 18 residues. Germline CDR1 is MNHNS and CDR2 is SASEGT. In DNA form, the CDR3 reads TGTGCCAGCAGTGAACGACTAGCGGGGGGGCTAGCCAAAAACATTCAGTACTTC. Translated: CASSERLAGGLAKNIQYF.

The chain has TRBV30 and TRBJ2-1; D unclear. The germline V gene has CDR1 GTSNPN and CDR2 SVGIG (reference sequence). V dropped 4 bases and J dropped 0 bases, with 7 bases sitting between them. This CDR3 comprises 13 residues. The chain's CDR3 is CAWTELSYNEQFF. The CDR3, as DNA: TGTGCCTGGACCGAGCTCTCCTACAATGAGCAGTTCTTC.

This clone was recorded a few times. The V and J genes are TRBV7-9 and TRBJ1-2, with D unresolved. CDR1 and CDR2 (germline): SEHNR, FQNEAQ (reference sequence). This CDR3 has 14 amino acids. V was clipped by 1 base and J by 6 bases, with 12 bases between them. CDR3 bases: TGTGCCAGCAGCTTAGGGGATTTCGGGGATGGCTACACCTTC. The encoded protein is CASSLGDFGDGYTF.

The CDR3 region has the DNA TGTGCCAGCAGTGGCAGGGTTCGGGAGACCCAGTACTTC. It codes for CASSGRVRETQYF. The V gene is TRBV6-1, the J gene TRBJ2-5; D possibly corresponds to TRBD1 (5 bases). The V gene lost 4 bases and the J gene lost 5 bases, with 11 bases spanning the gap. The CDR3 is made up of 13 amino acids. The germline gives CDR1 MNHNS, CDR2 SASEGT.

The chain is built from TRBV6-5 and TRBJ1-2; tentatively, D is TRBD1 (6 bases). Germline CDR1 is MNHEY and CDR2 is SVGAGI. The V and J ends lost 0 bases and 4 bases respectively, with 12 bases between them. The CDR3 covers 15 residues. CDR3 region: CASSYSAGEGYGYTF. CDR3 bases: TGTGCCAGCAGTTACTCGGCAGGGGAGGGCTATGGCTACACCTTC.

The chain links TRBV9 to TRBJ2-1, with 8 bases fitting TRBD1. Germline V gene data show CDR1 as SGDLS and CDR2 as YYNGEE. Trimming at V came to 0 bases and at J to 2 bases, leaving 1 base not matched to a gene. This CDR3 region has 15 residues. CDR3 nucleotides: TGTGCCAGCAGCGTAGAACAGGGGGCCTACAATGAGCAGTTCTTC. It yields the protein CASSVEQGAYNEQFF.

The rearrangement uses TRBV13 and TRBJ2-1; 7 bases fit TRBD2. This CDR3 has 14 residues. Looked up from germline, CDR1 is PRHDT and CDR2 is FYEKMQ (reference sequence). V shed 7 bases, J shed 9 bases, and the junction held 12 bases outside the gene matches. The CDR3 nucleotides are TGTGCCAGCATGGCGGGAGAGGGCGGCGGTGAGCAGTTCTTC. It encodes CASMAGEGGGEQFF. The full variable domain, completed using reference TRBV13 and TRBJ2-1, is AAGVIQSPRHLIKEKRETATLKCYPIPRHDTVYWYQQGPGQDPQFLISFYEKMQSDKGSIPDRFSAQQFSDYHSELNMSSLELGDSALYFCASMAGEGGGEQFFGPGTRLTVL.

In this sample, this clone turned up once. The CDR3 DNA reads TGTGCCAGCTCACCACCCATAGCGGGAGGGCGTGAGACCCAGTACTTC. The encoded protein is CASSPPIAGGRETQYF. This chain links TRBV18 with TRBJ2-5, with 11 nucleotides matching TRBD2. Germline V gives CDR1 KGHSH, CDR2 LQKENI. The CDR3 loop spans 16 amino acids. The J segment lost 5 bases and the V segment lost 0 bases, leaving 5 bases of the junction unmatched. The whole variable domain, remainder taken from reference TRBV18 and TRBJ2-5, is NAGVMQNPRHLVRRRGQEARLRCSPMKGHSHVYWYRQLPEEGLKFMVYLQKENIIDESGMPKERFSAEFPKEGPSILRIQQVVRGDSAAYFCASSPPIAGGRETQYFGPGTRLLVL.

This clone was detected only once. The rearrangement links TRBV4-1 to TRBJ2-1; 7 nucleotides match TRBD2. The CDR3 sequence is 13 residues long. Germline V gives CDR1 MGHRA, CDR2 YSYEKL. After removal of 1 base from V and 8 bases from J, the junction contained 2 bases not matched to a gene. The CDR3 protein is CASSQGLADEQFF. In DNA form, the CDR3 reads TGCGCCAGCAGCCAAGGGCTAGCGGATGAGCAGTTCTTC.

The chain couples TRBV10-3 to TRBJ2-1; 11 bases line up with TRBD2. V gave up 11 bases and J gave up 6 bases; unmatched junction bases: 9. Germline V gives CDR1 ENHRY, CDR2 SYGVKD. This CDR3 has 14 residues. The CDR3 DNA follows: TGTGCCGGCCCGGGACTAGCGGACCCCAATGAGCAGTTCTTC. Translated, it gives CAGPGLADPNEQFF.

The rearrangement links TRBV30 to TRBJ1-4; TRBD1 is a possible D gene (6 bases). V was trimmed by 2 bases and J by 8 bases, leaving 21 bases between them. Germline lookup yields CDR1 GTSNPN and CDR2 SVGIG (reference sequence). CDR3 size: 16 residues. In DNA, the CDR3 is TGTGCCTGGAGTCAAAAACAGGGCCCTTTAGGGGAAAAACTGTTTTTT. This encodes CAWSQKQGPLGEKLFF.

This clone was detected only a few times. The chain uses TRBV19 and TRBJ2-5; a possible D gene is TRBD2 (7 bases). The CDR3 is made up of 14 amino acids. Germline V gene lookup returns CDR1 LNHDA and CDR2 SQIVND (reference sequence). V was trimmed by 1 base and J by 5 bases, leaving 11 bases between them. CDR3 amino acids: CASSIAGGWETQYF. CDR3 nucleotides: TGTGCCAGTAGTATAGCGGGGGGCTGGGAGACCCAGTACTTC.

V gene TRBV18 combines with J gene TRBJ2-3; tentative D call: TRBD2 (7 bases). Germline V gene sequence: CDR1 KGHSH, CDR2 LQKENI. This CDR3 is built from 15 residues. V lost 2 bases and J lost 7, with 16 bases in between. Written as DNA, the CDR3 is TGTGCCAGCTCACCAGTGACGGGGGGCCAAAATACGCAGTATTTT. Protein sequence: CASSPVTGGQNTQYF.